This T cell receptor beta chain was sequenced for a study of shared clonotypes between healthy human individuals. The CDR3 has 14 residues. Germline CDR1 KGHSH, CDR2 LQKENI. The junction had 4 bases not matched to a gene; V was cut back by 0 bases and J by 9 bases. CD4+ cells yielded CD45RA+ naive and CD45RA-negative memory subsets. Original processing methods: With immunoSEQ giving junction-only sequences and no quality scores, filtering differed. Sequencing was performed with immunoSEQ multiplex PCR; in TCRdb, only in-frame clones are kept and a portion is missing. V, J and clone size reflect that table, while D and trimming were determined from the DNA. The repertoire holds about 2.4 million clones, with over 85% as singletons. Regarding this clone: Its antigen is as yet unknown.

Overall study findings and caveats: In contrast to clonotypes shared by all four donors, non-shared clonotypes had lower generation probabilities.

Sequenced: naive CD4+ T cells sorted from blood. Subset specified: CD45RA+ positively selected. The chain recombines TRBV18 with TRBJ2-2; TRBD1 matches at 7 bases. The sequence came from a young man in good health. The CDR3 DNA follows: TGTGCCAGCTCACCACCGACAGGGAGCCGGGAGCTGTTTTTT. Residues: CASSPPTGSRELFF.